This T cell receptor beta chain was sequenced during a study of blood T cell repertoires in COVID-19 (dated by TCRdb to about 2020). Context from the whole study: Samples from collaborators originated in the United States, Italy and Spain and spanned both the acute and convalescent phases of COVID-19. The prospective study material was composed of cDNA or gDNA derived from T cells, B-cell-depleted T cells, or PBMCs. Deeply sampled blood TCRbeta repertoires from subjects exposed to, actively infected with, or recovered from COVID-19 were included in the dataset. The repertoires were released in a freely available public database meant as a resource for research on the immune response to SARS-CoV-2. Samples came from the ongoing ImmuneRACE study (first 160 participants) plus 1,254 subjects from 6 global collaborators. Sample metadata almost always included a de-identified subject ID, COVID-19 status, age in years and sex. Where HLA class I and class II types were available, the types were taken from metadata supplied by the sample provider, not from assay-based typing. What the authors observed across the whole study: How much clinical and demographic metadata was included differed by source and by participant, and the metadata was provided uncurated.

Details on this clone: Its cognate antigen has yet to be identified. No base qualities exist here, and no much larger clone lies one base off it.

The CDR3 spans 13 residues, from the cysteine through the phenylalanine. The DNA shown is the 39-base CDR3, in frame from base 1. Ends trimmed: V by 5 bases, J by 4 bases; bases unmatched to a gene: 3. Each collaborating institution followed its own protocols to collect whole blood in K2EDTA tubes. For TCRbeta analysis, collaborators shipped samples as frozen whole blood, isolated PBMCs, or DNA extracted from either of those sample types. TCRbeta CDR3 regions were amplified from genomic DNA using the immunoSEQ Assay, a bias-controlled multiplex PCR. From the authors' description of their analysis: Within the assay, amplification of reference gene primers was used to estimate how many nucleated cells each sample contained. To quantify the absolute abundance of each unique TCRbeta CDR3 rearrangement, sequence reads were collapsed and filtered. For each sample, productive Simpson clonality was calculated by taking the square root of Simpson's diversity index across productive rearrangements. In TCRdb, the immuneACCESS table is reduced to in-frame sequences with V and J assigned. These tables do not hold every clone; where another copy was compared, an unresolved V gene accounts for under half, and the others remain unexplained. Clone size and the V and J calls come from that table; the DNA yielded D and trimming. The table for this sample lists tens of thousands of clones; around 82% of them were counted only once. In total, the top ten clones hold about 9.3% of the sample.

The source material was peripheral blood. The chain uses TRBV12-3 or TRBV12-4 and TRBJ1-2, and 8 junctional nucleotides match TRBD1. The sequence was obtained from a man aged 80 or over with active COVID-19. The nucleotide sequence is TGTGCCAGCAGTCAACAGGGGGGCTATGGCTACACCTTC. Its translation reads: CASSQQGGYGYTF.